The 6 T cell receptor beta chains below come from one sample, sequenced in a study of cytomegalovirus exposure and HLA in healthy donors. The PCR had 60 Vbeta and 13 Jbeta primers. Sequencing used immunoSEQ multiplex PCR; TCRdb keeps in-frame clones, though not all of them. The sample consists of 93,000 or so clones, around 79% of them appearing once. The sample consisted of PBMCs. These receptors were taken from a man over 45 in good health and CMV-seropositive.

CDR3 protein: CASSSDRVEETQYF. The CDR3 DNA follows: TGTGCCAGCAGCTCAGACAGGGTGGAGGAGACCCAGTACTTC. The J gene is TRBJ2-5, the V gene TRBV11-2; 7 nucleotides agree with TRBD1. CDR3 length: 14 residues. The V gene end was trimmed by 4 bases and the J gene end by 5 bases; junction bases not matched to a gene: 7. Germline V lookup: CDR1 SGHAT, CDR2 FQNNGV.

The J gene is TRBJ2-1, the V gene TRBV28; perhaps TRBD1 as D (5 bases). Trimming left V 5 bases short and J 7 bases short, with 21 bases between. Germline CDR1 reads MDHEN; CDR2 reads SYDVKM. The CDR3 is 16 amino acids. The CDR3 DNA sequence: TGTGCCAGCAGTGCCCCCAGGACAATAGTGAGGAATGAGCAGTTCTTC. It is translated as CASSAPRTIVRNEQFF. The entire variable domain, with the rest obtained from reference TRBV28 and TRBJ2-1, is as follows: DVKVTQSSRYLVKRTGEKVFLECVQDMDHENMFWYRQDPGLGLRLIYFSYDVKMKEKGDIPEGYSVSREKKERFSLILESASTNQTSMYLCASSAPRTIVRNEQFFGPGTRLTVL.

The gene calls are TRBV5-6 and TRBJ2-5; D not resolved. This CDR3 is 15 amino acids long. CDR1 is SGHDT, CDR2 YYEEEE, per germline. Trimming removed 1 base from V and 2 bases from J, with 12 bases in between. CDR3 residues: CASSLYTVPQETQYF. The CDR3, as DNA: TGTGCCAGCAGCTTGTACACAGTGCCGCAAGAGACCCAGTACTTC.

The V call is TRBV9, the J call TRBJ1-3; no definite D call. CDR1 and CDR2 from the germline V gene are SGDLS and YYNGEE. V was clipped by 0 bases and J by 0 bases, with 7 bases between them. CDR3 length: 15 amino acids. The CDR3 bases are TGTGCCAGCAGCGTAGATTGGAGCTCTGGAAACACCATATATTTT. It encodes CASSVDWSSGNTIYF.

The CDR3 DNA sequence: TGTGCCACCAGCAGAGAAGCGGGACTACGAGAGCAGTTCTTC. It translates to CATSREAGLREQFF. This chain connects TRBV15 to TRBJ2-1, with 7 nucleotides matching TRBD2. Germline-derived CDR1 and CDR2 are LNHNV and YYDKDF (reference sequence). Unmatched junction bases numbered 6, after V lost 0 bases and J lost 10 bases. CDR3 length equals 14 residues.

This chain links TRBV5-1 with TRBJ2-1; the match to TRBD1 covers 7 bases. CDR1 is SGHRS, CDR2 YFSETQ, per germline. The CDR3 totals 17 residues. V was clipped by 0 bases and J by 8 bases; unmatched bases: 14. In DNA, the CDR3 is TGCGCCAGCAGCTTGGCGTCTGGTGGACAGGTCGGATATGAGCAGTTCTTC. Protein product: CASSLASGGQVGYEQFF.